The clone carrying this T cell receptor (beta chain) was counted between two and nine times. These data come from a study of T cell changes during pregnancy in multiple sclerosis. The CDR3 is made up of 14 amino acids. Germline loops: CDR1 MDHEN, CDR2 SYDVKM. The V gene lost 5 bases and the J gene lost 3 bases, with 13 bases spanning the gap. Assay used: immunoSEQ multiplex PCR; TCRdb lists only in-frame clones, some missing. The table has approximately 130,000 clones, about 95% seen once. J is TRBJ1-2 and V is TRBV28; maybe TRBD1 (5 bases). The sequencing here drew on peripheral blood, taken after pregnancy. This clonotype was sampled from a female donor with multiple sclerosis, enrolled in a pregnancy study. The CDR3 nucleotides are TGTGCCAGCAGTCCTACAGGTGGTGACTATGGCTACACCTTC. It is translated as CASSPTGGDYGYTF.